This TCR beta chain comes out of a study of blood T cell repertoires in COVID-19. For the study at large: In each case, the material was cDNA or gDNA derived from T cells, B-cell-depleted T cells, or PBMCs.

In the authors' methods: Reference gene primer amplification gave estimated nucleated cell counts. The protocol was immunoSEQ multiplex PCR, while the TCRdb copy is restricted to in-frame clones and leaves out a portion. The V and J calls and clone size come from that table; D and trimming were worked out from the DNA. The sample shows fewer than 350,000 clones, approximately 84% of them seen only once. The germline V and J ends were trimmed by 3 bases and 9 bases, with 18 bases remaining between them. CDR3 length: 15 residues. CDR1 is LNHDA, CDR2 SQIVND, per germline (reference sequence). The receptor's source is a woman in her thirties who had recovered from COVID-19. The sequenced sample consisted of peripheral blood. The rearrangement links TRBV19 to TRBJ2-1, with D possibly matching TRBD2 (6 bases). The CDR3 nucleotides read TGTGCCAGTAGTATTTTTAGCGGAGGGGATGGTGAGCAGTTCTTC. It is translated as CASSIFSGGDGEQFF.